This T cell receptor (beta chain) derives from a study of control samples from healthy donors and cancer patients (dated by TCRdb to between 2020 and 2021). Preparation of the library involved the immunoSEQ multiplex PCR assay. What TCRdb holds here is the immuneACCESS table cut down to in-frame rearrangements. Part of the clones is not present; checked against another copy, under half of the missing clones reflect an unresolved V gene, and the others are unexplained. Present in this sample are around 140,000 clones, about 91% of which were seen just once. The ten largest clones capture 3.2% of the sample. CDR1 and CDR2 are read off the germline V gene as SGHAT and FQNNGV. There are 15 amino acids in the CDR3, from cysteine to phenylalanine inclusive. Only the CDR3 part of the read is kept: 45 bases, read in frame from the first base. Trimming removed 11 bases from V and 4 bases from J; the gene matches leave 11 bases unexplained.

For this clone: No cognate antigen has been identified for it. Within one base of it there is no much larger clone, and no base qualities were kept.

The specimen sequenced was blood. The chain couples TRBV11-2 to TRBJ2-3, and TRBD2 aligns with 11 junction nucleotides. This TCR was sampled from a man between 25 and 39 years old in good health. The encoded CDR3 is CAGQPTSGGADTQYF. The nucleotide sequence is TGTGCCGGCCAACCCACTAGCGGGGGAGCAGATACGCAGTATTTT.